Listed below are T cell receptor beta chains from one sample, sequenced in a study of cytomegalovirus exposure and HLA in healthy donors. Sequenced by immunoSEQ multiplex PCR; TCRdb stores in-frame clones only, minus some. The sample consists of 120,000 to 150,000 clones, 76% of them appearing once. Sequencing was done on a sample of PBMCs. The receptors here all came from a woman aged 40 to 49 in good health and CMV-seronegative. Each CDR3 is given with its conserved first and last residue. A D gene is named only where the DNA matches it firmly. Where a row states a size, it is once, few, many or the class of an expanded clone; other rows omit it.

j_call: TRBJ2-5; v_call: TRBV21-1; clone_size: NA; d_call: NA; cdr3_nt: TGTGCCAGCAGCAAAGGGTACAGGCGAGAAGAGACCCAGTACTTC; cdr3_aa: CASSKGYRREETQYF
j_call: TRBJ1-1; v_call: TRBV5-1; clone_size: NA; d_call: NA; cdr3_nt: TGCGCCAGCAGCCGTGGGCCCCCCGTCACTGAAGCTTTCTTT; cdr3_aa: CASSRGPPVTEAFF
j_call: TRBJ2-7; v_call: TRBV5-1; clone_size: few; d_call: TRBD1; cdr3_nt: TGCGCCAGCAGCTTGGGCGGACAGGTGCTCTACGAGCAGTACTTC; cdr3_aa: CASSLGGQVLYEQYF
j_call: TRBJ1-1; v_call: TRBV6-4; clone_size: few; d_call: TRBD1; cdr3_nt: TGTGCCAGCAGTGAGACAGGGGACCCAAACACTGAAGCTTTCTTT; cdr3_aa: CASSETGDPNTEAFF
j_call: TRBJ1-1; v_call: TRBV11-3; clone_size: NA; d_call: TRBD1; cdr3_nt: TGTGCCAGCAGCGCCCGACAGGGCGAAGCTTTCTTT; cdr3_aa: CASSARQGEAFF
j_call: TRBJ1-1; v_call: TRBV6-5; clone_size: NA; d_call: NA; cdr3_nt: TGTGCCAGCAGTTACTCGATGGCGGTGAACACTGAAGCTTTCTTT; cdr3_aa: CASSYSMAVNTEAFF
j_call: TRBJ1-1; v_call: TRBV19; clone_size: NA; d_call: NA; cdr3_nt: TGTGCCAGTAGTATTGTACCCCTTGGGGGGAAAACTGAAGCTTTCTTT; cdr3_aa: CASSIVPLGGKTEAFF
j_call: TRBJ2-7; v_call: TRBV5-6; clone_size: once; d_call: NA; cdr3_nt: TGTGCCAGCAGCTCAGATTCAGGCTCCTACGAGCAGTACTTC; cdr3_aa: CASSSDSGSYEQYF
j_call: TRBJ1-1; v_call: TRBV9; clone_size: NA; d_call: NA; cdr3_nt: TGTGCCAGCAGCGTAGGGCCCGTGAACACTGAAGCTTTCTTT; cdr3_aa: CASSVGPVNTEAFF
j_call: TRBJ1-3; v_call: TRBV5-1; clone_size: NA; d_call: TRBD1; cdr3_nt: TGCGCCAGCAGCTTAGGGGACAGGGCTGGAAACACCATATATTTT; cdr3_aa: CASSLGDRAGNTIYF
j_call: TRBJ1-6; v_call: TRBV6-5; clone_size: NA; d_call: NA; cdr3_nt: TGTGCCAGCAGTGATCGAGGAGGGCGGTCACCCCTCCACTTT; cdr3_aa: CASSDRGGRSPLHF
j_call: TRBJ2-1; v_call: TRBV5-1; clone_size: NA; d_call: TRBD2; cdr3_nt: TGCGCCAGCAGCCCGAGGCAGCGGGGTTACAATGAGCAGTTCTTC; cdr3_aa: CASSPRQRGYNEQFF
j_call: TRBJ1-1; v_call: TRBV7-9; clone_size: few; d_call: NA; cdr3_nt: TGTGCCAGCAGCCTCAGTGTTGGGCCAGTCAACACTGAAGCTTTCTTT; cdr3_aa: CASSLSVGPVNTEAFF
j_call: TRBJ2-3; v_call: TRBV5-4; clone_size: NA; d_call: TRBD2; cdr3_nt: TGTGCCAGCGAGAGCGGGGGCAACACAGATACGCAGTATTTT; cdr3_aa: CASESGGNTDTQYF
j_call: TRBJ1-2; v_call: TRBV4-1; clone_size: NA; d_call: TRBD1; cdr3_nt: TGCGCCAGCAGCCAAGTGGGGACAGGGACGTATGGCTACACCTTC; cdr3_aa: CASSQVGTGTYGYTF
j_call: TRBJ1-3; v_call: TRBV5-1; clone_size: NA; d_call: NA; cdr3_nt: TGCGCCAGCAGCGAATCGCGGGGGGGATCCTCTGGAAACACCATATATTTT; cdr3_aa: CASSESRGGSSGNTIYF
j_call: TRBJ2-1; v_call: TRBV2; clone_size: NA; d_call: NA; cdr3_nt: TGTGCCAGCAGTGAAATCCCTCGTAATGAGCAGTTCTTC; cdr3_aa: CASSEIPRNEQFF
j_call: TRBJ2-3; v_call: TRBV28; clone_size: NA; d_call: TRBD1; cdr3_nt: TGTGCCAGCATCAGTCACAGGGGATTTGCAGATACGCAGTATTTT; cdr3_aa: CASISHRGFADTQYF
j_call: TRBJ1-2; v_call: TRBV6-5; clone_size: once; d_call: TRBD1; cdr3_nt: TGTGCCAGCAGTCCTATGACAGGGGGAAATGGCTACACCTTC; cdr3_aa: CASSPMTGGNGYTF
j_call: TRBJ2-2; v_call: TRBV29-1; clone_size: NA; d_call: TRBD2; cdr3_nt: TGCAGCGCCCTAAGCGGGAGTGCCGCCGGGGAGCTGTTTTTT; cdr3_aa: CSALSGSAAGELFF
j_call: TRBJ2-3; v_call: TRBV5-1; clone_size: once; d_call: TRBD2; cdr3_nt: TGCGCCAGCAGCTTCGGCGGCGGGGGGGACCTTAGCACAGATACGCAGTATTTT; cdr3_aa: CASSFGGGGDLSTDTQYF
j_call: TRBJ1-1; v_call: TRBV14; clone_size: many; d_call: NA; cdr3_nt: TGTGCCAGCAGCTACGGACTCAACACTGAAGCTTTCTTT; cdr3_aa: CASSYGLNTEAFF
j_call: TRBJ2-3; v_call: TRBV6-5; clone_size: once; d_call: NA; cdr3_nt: TGTGCCAGCAGGGATCCAACTAGTTTTACGCAGTATTTT; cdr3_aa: CASRDPTSFTQYF